Following are 24 T cell receptor beta chains from one sample sequenced in a study of CD8 T cells in ankylosing spondylitis. Using its own MiXCR run on the 5' RACE reads, TCRdb lists one record per CDR3 protein. The data hold 350,000 to 450,000 distinct CDR3 sequences, with 20% observed a single time. Sequenced material: blood, either unsorted or a sorted T cell fraction (not recorded which). All receptors come from a male donor with ankylosing spondylitis or in good health (not recorded which).

This clonotype was recorded at least ten times. The J gene is TRBJ1-1, the V gene TRBV25-1; 10 bases agree with TRBD1. CDR1 MGHDK and CDR2 SYGVNS come from the germline V gene. V lost 4 bases to trimming and J lost 4 bases; unmatched junction nucleotides: 0. The CDR3 consists of 13 residues. Here the CDR3 DNA reads TGTGCCAGCAGTGGGACAGGGGGCACTGAAGCTTTCTTT. Amino acid sequence: CASSGTGGTEAFF.

The chain carries TRBV12-3 or TRBV12-4 and TRBJ2-7; 7 bases agree with TRBD1. The CDR3 length is 13 residues. With V trimmed by 5 bases and J by 4 bases, 5 bases remained unmatched. CDR3 DNA: TGTGCCAGCAGTGTCGACAGGGAGTACGAGCAGTACTTC. Translated: CASSVDREYEQYF.

The chain recombines TRBV6-1 with TRBJ2-7; 7 bases match TRBD1. The V gene's germline CDR1 is MNHNS and CDR2 SASEGT. The V and J ends lost 4 bases and 0 bases, in that order; junction bases with no gene match: 3. This CDR3 is built from 14 residues. CDR3 loop: CASSGWDSSYEQYF. DNA for the CDR3: TGTGCCAGCAGTGGATGGGACAGCTCCTACGAGCAGTACTTC.

The V and J genes are TRBV29-1 and TRBJ1-1; D is possibly TRBD1 (6 bases). Germline values: CDR1 SQVTM, CDR2 ANQGSEA. This CDR3 comprises 12 residues. V lost 6 bases to trimming and J lost 3 bases, with 11 bases between them. DNA for the CDR3: TGCAGCGTGGGGGCGGATTACACTGAAGCTTTCTTT. It encodes CSVGADYTEAFF. The full variable domain, in which reference TRBV29-1 and TRBJ1-1 provide the parts outside the CDR3, is SAVISQKPSRDICQRGTSLTIQCQVDSQVTMMFWYRQQPGQSLTLIATANQGSEATYESGFVIDKFPISRPNLTFSTLTVSNMSPEDSSIYLCSVGADYTEAFFGQGTRLTVV.

This clonotype was seen a few times. As DNA, the CDR3 is TGTGCCAGCAGCTCCGGACTAGCGGGGGAGACCGGGGAGCTGTTTTTT. Protein product: CASSSGLAGETGELFF. The V and J genes are TRBV13 and TRBJ2-2, with 13 bases that match TRBD2. Germline values: CDR1 PRHDT, CDR2 FYEKMQ (reference sequence). The CDR3 consists of 16 residues. The J segment lost 5 bases and the V segment lost 4 bases, leaving 4 bases of the junction unmatched.

This clonotype was detected a few times. This rearrangement joins TRBV4-1 to TRBJ1-2; D ambiguous. Trimming pared 0 bases from V and 0 bases from J, leaving 20 bases between. The CDR3 consists of 19 residues. The germline CDR1 and CDR2 sequences are MGHRA and YSYEKL. The CDR3 DNA is TGCGCCAGCAGCCAAGATACGGTCGGAGCAGGCGGATCTAACTATGGCTACACCTTC. It codes for CASSQDTVGAGGSNYGYTF.

This clonotype was seen more than once but under ten times. The V and J genes are TRBV15 and TRBJ2-5; the D gene is possibly TRBD2 (5 bases). Germline CDR1 reads LNHNV; CDR2 reads YYDKDF (reference sequence). The V gene lost 3 bases and the J gene lost 1 base, with 15 bases spanning the gap. The CDR3 has 16 amino acids. The CDR3 protein is CATSREISEGQETQYF. CDR3 sequence (DNA): TGTGCCACCAGCAGGGAAATATCAGAGGGCCAAGAGACCCAGTACTTC.

The rearrangement links TRBV24-1 to TRBJ2-5; TRBD1 is a possible D gene (6 bases). The CDR3 runs to 14 residues. The V and J ends lost 7 bases and 2 bases respectively, with 13 bases between them. Looked up from germline, CDR1 is KGHDR and CDR2 is SFDVKD. The CDR3 bases are TGTGCCACCAGCGAACAGGGACCACAAGAGACCCAGTACTTC. It codes for CATSEQGPQETQYF.

This chain joins TRBV7-4 and TRBJ2-7, with 8 bases matching TRBD1. Per the germline V gene, CDR1 is SGHVT and CDR2 is SQSDAQ. The CDR3 contains 16 residues. Germline trimming cut 4 bases from V and 4 bases from J; bases unmatched to any gene: 12. The CDR3 protein is CASSSTKLDRVYEQYF. The CDR3 DNA follows: TGTGCCAGCAGCTCGACTAAACTGGACAGGGTATACGAGCAGTACTTC.

The rearrangement joins TRBV18 to TRBJ1-4; 8 positions match TRBD1. The CDR3 covers 16 residues. The junction had 4 bases not matched to a gene; V was cut back by 3 bases and J by 1 base. Germline V lookup: CDR1 KGHSH, CDR2 LQKENI. For the CDR3, the DNA is TGTGCCAGCTCACCCACGGACAGGGTAACTAATGAAAAACTGTTTTTT. Translated, it gives CASSPTDRVTNEKLFF.

A few counts support this clonotype. The rearrangement joins TRBV6-2 or TRBV6-3 to TRBJ2-5, with a possible D match to TRBD2 (6 bases). The CDR3 loop spans 13 amino acids. Germline-derived CDR1 and CDR2 are MNHEY and SVGEGT. V was clipped by 2 bases and J by 4 bases, with 8 bases between them. This CDR3 is CASSYTGVETQYF. Written as DNA, the CDR3 is TGTGCCAGCAGTTACACGGGGGTAGAGACCCAGTACTTC.

The sample holds many counts of this clonotype. V and J are TRBV29-1 and TRBJ2-7; TRBD1 agrees at 8 bases. This CDR3 is built from 11 residues. Losses at the gene ends were 7 bases for V and 3 bases for J; bases not matched to a gene: 2. Germline CDR1 SQVTM, CDR2 ANQGSEA. The CDR3 sequence: CSAGTGYEQYF. CDR3 sequence (DNA): TGCAGCGCTGGGACAGGCTACGAGCAGTACTTC.

As regards this clonotype: One junction end disagrees with the germline gene, perhaps due to a read error. The chain links TRBV6-1 to TRBJ2-5, with 8 positions matching TRBD2. Germline assignment: CDR1 MNHNS and CDR2 SASEGT. The CDR3 runs to 14 residues. CDR3 amino acids: CATEPFRAAGGGDF. CDR3 coding DNA: TGTGCCACAGAACCTTTCCGGGCCGCGGGGGGCGGGGACTTC.

The chain joins TRBV12-3 or TRBV12-4 to TRBJ2-5; D not certain. Trimming shortened V by 7 bases and J by 1 base, and 10 bases separated the two germline ends. The CDR3 is made up of 13 amino acids. CDR3 protein: CASTMTFQETQYF. The CDR3 nucleotides are TGTGCCAGCACTATGACCTTCCAAGAGACCCAGTACTTC.

The chain uses TRBV7-9 and TRBJ1-4, with 7 bases lining up with TRBD1. Germline values: CDR1 SEHNR, CDR2 FQNEAQ (reference sequence). The V gene end was trimmed by 1 base and the J gene end by 4 bases; junction bases not matched to a gene: 3. This CDR3 contains 15 residues. The CDR3 region is CASSLEGAYNEKLFF. For the CDR3, the DNA is TGTGCCAGCAGCTTAGAGGGGGCTTATAATGAAAAACTGTTTTTT.

V is TRBV12-3 or TRBV12-4 and J is TRBJ2-7, with a possible D match to TRBD1 (5 bases). The CDR3 loop spans 15 amino acids. Trimming cost V 5 bases and J 0 bases, with 14 bases left between them. CDR3: CASSATVKGSYEQYF. In DNA, the CDR3 is TGTGCCAGCAGTGCGACAGTGAAGGGCTCCTACGAGCAGTACTTC.

This clonotype has just a few counts. This chain joins TRBV29-1 and TRBJ2-7; perhaps TRBD1 as D (6 bases). Germline CDR1 reads SQVTM; CDR2 reads ANQGSEA. V was shortened by 6 bases and J by 6 bases, with 18 bases between the two germline ends. The length of the CDR3 is 13 residues. CDR3 DNA: TGCAGCGTCTCGACAGGCAGGGGTACCGAGCAGTACTTC. Its protein product is CSVSTGRGTEQYF.

V is TRBV20-1 and J is TRBJ2-1; 9 bases line up with TRBD2. CDR3 length equals 13 residues. The trim removed 3 bases at V and 10 bases at J, leaving 7 bases unmatched. Per the germline V gene, CDR1 is DFQATT and CDR2 is SNEGSKA (reference sequence). CDR3 nucleotide sequence: TGCAGTGCTAGGAGACTAGCGGATACCGAGCAGTTCTTC. Translation: CSARRLADTEQFF.

This chain links TRBV3-1 with TRBJ2-1; 13 bases align to TRBD2. Per germline, CDR1 LGHDT and CDR2 YNNKEL (reference sequence). The V segment lost 1 base and the J segment 2 bases; nucleotides outside the gene matches: 5. The CDR3 is 18 residues long. This CDR3 is CASSQAVTSGGAYNEQFF. The CDR3 DNA reads TGTGCCAGCAGCCAAGCCGTTACTAGCGGGGGGGCCTACAATGAGCAGTTCTTC.

The chain couples TRBV4-1 to TRBJ2-1; D may be TRBD1 or TRBD2 (5 bases each). V was shortened by 1 base and J by 3 bases, with 7 bases between the two germline ends. Germline assignment: CDR1 MGHRA and CDR2 YSYEKL. The CDR3 sequence is 14 residues long. The CDR3 nucleotides read TGCGCCAGCAGCCAAGGGGGGATCTACAATGAGCAGTTCTTC. It yields the protein CASSQGGIYNEQFF.

This clonotype was counted a few times. The rearrangement joins TRBV29-1 to TRBJ2-2; 12 bases agree with TRBD1. There are 17 residues in the CDR3. After removal of 2 bases from V and 4 bases from J, the junction contained 8 bases not matched to a gene. From germline, CDR1 is SQVTM and CDR2 ANQGSEA. Here the CDR3 DNA reads TGCAGCGTTGAACCACGGGACAGGGGGCACGGCACCGGGGAGCTGTTTTTT. Its translation: CSVEPRDRGHGTGELFF.

The chain joins TRBV6-1 to TRBJ1-5; D is perhaps TRBD1 (5 bases). Trimming shortened V by 6 bases and J by 6 bases, and 9 bases separated the two germline ends. CDR1 is MNHNS, CDR2 SASEGT, per germline. The CDR3 totals 12 residues. DNA of the CDR3: TGTGCCAGCAGCGCAGGGTTTCAGCCCCAGCATTTT. Its translation is CASSAGFQPQHF.

In this sample, this clonotype turned up a few times. CDR3 nucleotides: TGTGCCAGCAGCCAGACGGGGGGGGCAGCAGATACGCAGTATTTT. Translating gives CASSQTGGAADTQYF. The chain is built from TRBV7-3 and TRBJ2-3, with 8 bases matching TRBD2. Per the germline V gene, CDR1 is SGHTA and CDR2 is FQGTGA. The V gene end was trimmed by 5 bases and the J gene end by 4 bases; junction bases not matched to a gene: 8. The CDR3 has 15 residues.

The chain uses TRBV4-1 and TRBJ1-4; D is perhaps TRBD1 (6 bases). Between the trimmed V and J ends, which lost 6 bases and 10 bases, there was a span of 18 bases. CDR3 length equals 14 residues. From germline, CDR1 is MGHRA and CDR2 YSYEKL. CDR3 residues: CASSPAGRGRKLFF. CDR3 sequence (DNA): TGCGCCAGCAGTCCCGCAGGCAGGGGAAGAAAACTGTTTTTT.